Listed below are T cell receptor beta chains from one sample, sequenced in a study of radiotherapy plus CTLA-4 blockade in lung cancer. The protocol was immunoSEQ multiplex PCR, while the TCRdb copy is restricted to in-frame clones and leaves out a portion. In the table there are tens of thousands of clones, around 63% of which are singletons. Sequenced here: peripheral blood, sampled from a patient treated with radiotherapy plus ipilimumab. The receptors were gathered from a human donor with non-small cell lung cancer who had a partial response to radiotherapy plus ipilimumab. The CDR3 runs from the conserved cysteine through the conserved F or W. D genes are given only for firm matches. Only part of the rows carry a size: once, few, many, or a class if the clone is expanded.

TRBV9	TRBD1	TRBJ2-7	NA	CASSPPDRVEQYF	TGTGCCAGCAGCCCTCCAGACAGGGTCGAGCAGTACTTC
TRBV5-4	NA	TRBJ2-7	NA	CASKMAGDSSYEQYF	TGTGCCAGCAAGATGGCCGGAGACAGCTCCTACGAGCAGTACTTC
TRBV15	TRBD1	TRBJ1-2	NA	CATSRDRGYENGYTF	TGTGCCACCAGCAGAGACAGGGGGTACGAGAATGGCTACACCTTC
TRBV5-1	TRBD1	TRBJ2-5	NA	CASSLTGGETQYF	TGCGCCAGCAGCTTGACAGGGGGAGAGACCCAGTACTTC
TRBV23-1	TRBD2	TRBJ2-3	NA	CASSHSPSVGGTDTQYF	TGCGCCAGCAGTCATAGCCCCTCCGTGGGGGGGACAGATACGCAGTATTTT
TRBV6-5	NA	TRBJ1-1	NA	CASSYSGRRIAFF	TGTGCCAGCAGTTACTCCGGCCGGCGGATAGCTTTCTTT
TRBV30	TRBD1	TRBJ1-2	NA	CAWSPGTAANYGYTF	TGTGCCTGGAGTCCCGGGACAGCAGCCAACTATGGCTACACCTTC
TRBV5-8	TRBD1	TRBJ2-1	NA	CASRDQVQGIYNEQFF	TGTGCCAGCAGGGACCAGGTACAGGGGATTTACAATGAGCAGTTCTTC
TRBV6-6	NA	TRBJ2-3	few	CASSYKGVGYF	TGTGCCAGCAGTTACAAGGGGGTGGGATATTTT
TRBV7-2	NA	TRBJ1-6	NA	CASRGGLRDSPLHF	TGTGCCAGCAGAGGAGGGTTGAGGGATTCACCCCTCCACTTT
TRBV30	NA	TRBJ1-1	NA	CAWSTVRTEAFF	TGTGCCTGGAGTACCGTCAGGACTGAAGCTTTCTTT
TRBV6-5	NA	TRBJ2-2	NA	CASTAGANTGELFF	TGTGCCAGCACGGCAGGGGCCAACACCGGGGAGCTGTTTTTT
TRBV5-1	NA	TRBJ2-7	few	CASSPGPGFSYEQYF	TGCGCCAGCAGCCCAGGACCGGGGTTCTCCTACGAGCAGTACTTC
TRBV6-5	NA	TRBJ2-2	once	CASSSWDKNTGELFF	TGTGCCAGCAGTAGCTGGGACAAGAACACCGGGGAGCTGTTTTTT
TRBV7-8	NA	TRBJ1-4	NA	CASSLEGEKLFF	TGTGCCAGCAGCTTAGAGGGGGAAAAACTGTTTTTT
TRBV7-9	TRBD1	TRBJ2-1	NA	CATNKRGGTGEQNEQFF	TGTGCGACCAATAAACGGGGCGGGACAGGGGAGCAGAATGAGCAGTTCTTC
TRBV7-3	TRBD2	TRBJ2-2	NA	CASSRLAGRDGELFF	TGTGCCAGCAGTCGACTAGCGGGAAGGGACGGGGAGCTGTTTTTT
TRBV7-9	TRBD1	TRBJ2-5	NA	CASSATGTEGETQYF	TGTGCCAGCAGCGCGACCGGGACAGAAGGAGAGACCCAGTACTTC
TRBV6-6	NA	TRBJ2-1	NA	CASRHYSSYNEQFF	TGTGCCAGCAGGCATTACAGCTCCTACAATGAGCAGTTCTTC
TRBV12-5	TRBD1	TRBJ2-2	few	CASGQGVGELFF	TGTGCTAGTGGCCAGGGGGTCGGGGAGCTGTTTTTT
TRBV6-1	NA	TRBJ2-3	NA	CASRRASGDTQYF	TGTGCCAGCAGGAGGGCTTCTGGGGATACGCAGTATTTT
TRBV11-1	TRBD2	TRBJ2-1	few	CASSQREGVYEQFF	TGTGCCAGCAGCCAGCGGGAAGGGGTTTATGAGCAGTTCTTC
TRBV5-1	TRBD1	TRBJ2-5	NA	CASRSVGGAEYF	TGCGCCAGCAGGTCCGTAGGGGGCGCTGAGTACTTC
TRBV6-5	NA	TRBJ1-1	NA	CASSYRKGVTEAFF	TGTGCCAGCAGTTATCGGAAGGGAGTCACTGAAGCTTTCTTT
TRBV29-1	NA	TRBJ1-2	NA	CSVEATERAGINGYTF	TGCAGCGTTGAAGCTACGGAACGGGCCGGGATTAATGGCTACACCTTC
TRBV5-6	NA	TRBJ2-7	NA	CASSLLVGPREQYF	TGTGCCAGCAGCTTACTAGTAGGACCTAGGGAGCAGTACTTC
TRBV5-6	NA	TRBJ2-5	NA	CASSLGVRGGETQYF	TGTGCCAGCAGCTTAGGCGTCAGGGGCGGCGAGACCCAGTACTTC
TRBV13	TRBD2	TRBJ2-1	many	CASSLPSGGVSNEQFF	TGTGCCAGCAGCTTACCTAGCGGGGGGGTGAGTAATGAGCAGTTCTTC
TRBV28	NA	TRBJ2-7	NA	CASSTIGASSYEQYF	TGTGCCAGCAGTACGATCGGTGCGAGCTCCTACGAGCAGTACTTC
TRBV7-8	NA	TRBJ2-1	once	CASSLAAGQTYNEQFF	TGTGCCAGCAGCTTAGCAGCAGGCCAGACCTACAATGAGCAGTTCTTC
TRBV7-8	TRBD1	TRBJ1-3	NA	CASSLGTAGNTIYF	TGTGCCAGCAGCCTCGGGACAGCTGGAAACACCATATATTTT
TRBV6-5	NA	TRBJ2-3	NA	CASSYSGPSIGTQYF	TGTGCCAGCAGTTACTCGGGGCCGAGCATAGGTACGCAGTATTTT
TRBV4-2	TRBD2	TRBJ2-7	NA	CASSPERGGPYEQYF	TGTGCCAGCAGCCCAGAGCGGGGGGGCCCCTACGAGCAGTACTTC
TRBV6-1	TRBD1	TRBJ1-2	NA	CASRDRGHSNGYTF	TGTGCCAGCAGGGACAGGGGGCACTCGAACGGCTACACCTTC
TRBV9	TRBD2	TRBJ2-2	NA	CASSPRLAGGPSTGELFF	TGTGCCAGCAGCCCCCGACTAGCGGGAGGGCCGAGCACCGGGGAGCTGTTTTTT
TRBV30	NA	TRBJ2-4	NA	CAWSVRTATLAKNIQYF	TGTGCCTGGAGTGTACGGACAGCCACTTTAGCCAAAAACATTCAGTACTTC
TRBV7-2	TRBD2	TRBJ2-5	NA	CASSFLAGSETQYF	TGTGCCAGCAGCTTCCTAGCGGGTTCTGAGACCCAGTACTTC
TRBV9	TRBD1	TRBJ2-6	NA	CASSVAGWTGGGSGANVLTF	TGTGCCAGCAGCGTAGCTGGTTGGACAGGGGGGGGCTCTGGGGCCAACGTCCTGACTTTC
TRBV10-3	NA	TRBJ1-3	few	CAITPTAGNTIYF	TGTGCCATCACCCCCACTGCTGGAAACACCATATATTTT
TRBV19	NA	TRBJ2-2	NA	CASRLINTGELFF	TGTGCCAGTAGACTAATAAACACCGGGGAGCTGTTTTTT
TRBV19	NA	TRBJ1-6	NA	CASSIMWRVDSPLHF	TGTGCCAGTAGTATAATGTGGAGGGTAGATTCACCCCTCCACTTT
TRBV14	NA	TRBJ1-2	NA	CASSQVMGGGYTF	TGTGCCAGCAGCCAAGTGATGGGAGGAGGCTACACCTTC
TRBV13	NA	TRBJ2-5	NA	CASSLRQGRGETQYF	TGTGCCAGCAGTTTAAGACAGGGCCGGGGGGAGACCCAGTACTTC
TRBV9	TRBD1	TRBJ1-5	NA	CASSASGGRQPQHF	TGTGCCAGCAGCGCCTCAGGGGGTCGACAGCCCCAGCATTTT
TRBV2	NA	TRBJ1-4	NA	CASNEASTGGNEKLFF	TGTGCCAGCAATGAGGCCTCGACAGGTGGGAATGAAAAACTGTTTTTT